One and the same sample provided the 19 T cell receptor beta chains below, sequenced in a study of identical twins. TCRdb used MiXCR to reprocess the 5' RACE reads, holding one entry per CDR3 protein. Here the sample spans 550,000 to 800,000 distinct CDR3 sequences, just over 7% being singletons. These data are also associated with another study on yellow fever vaccine responses in identical twins.

Specimen: PBMCs. The receptors come from a woman aged 18-35 years in good health.

The chain uses TRBV25-1 and TRBJ2-1; TRBD2 matches at 14 bases. Germline CDR1 MGHDK, CDR2 SYGVNS. This CDR3 contains 16 residues. V gave up 4 bases and J gave up 4 bases; unmatched junction bases: 3. For the CDR3, the DNA is TGTGCCAGCAGTGGGGGGACTAGCGGGAGTTACAATGAGCAGTTCTTC. Its translation: CASSGGTSGSYNEQFF.

V is TRBV29-1 and J is TRBJ2-2; 16 bases are a match to TRBD2. Germline V lookup: CDR1 SQVTM, CDR2 ANQGSEA. V shed 3 bases and J 6 bases; nucleotides not matched to a gene: 1. This CDR3 has 15 amino acids. The CDR3 DNA is TGCAGCGTTGAGGGGACTAGCGGGAGGGCCGGGGAGCTGTTTTTT. It specifies CSVEGTSGRAGELFF.

This clonotype was found a few times. The chain carries TRBV7-3 and TRBJ2-3; weak D call: TRBD2 (5 bases). Germline CDR1 is SGHTA and CDR2 is FQGTGA. CDR3 size: 16 residues. With 1 base removed from V and 0 bases from J, the gap between germline ends came to 11 bases. CDR3 sequence: CASSLRPGSSTDTQYF. The CDR3, as DNA: TGTGCCAGCAGCTTAAGGCCGGGATCAAGCACAGATACGCAGTATTTT.

This sequence joins TRBV12-3 or TRBV12-4 and TRBJ2-1; 7 nucleotides align to TRBD1. This CDR3 is built from 18 residues. The V gene end was trimmed by 7 bases and the J gene end by 3 bases; junction bases not matched to a gene: 18. The CDR3 spells CASIPSPRWDRFYNEQFF. As DNA, the CDR3 is TGTGCCAGCATTCCCTCGCCCCGGTGGGACAGATTCTACAATGAGCAGTTCTTC.

This clonotype appeared a few times. The chain carries TRBV15 and TRBJ2-3, with 10 bases fitting TRBD2. CDR1 is LNHNV and CDR2 is YYDKDF in the germline V gene (reference sequence). This CDR3 comprises 17 residues. V lost 5 bases to trimming and J lost 7 bases; unmatched junction nucleotides: 15. This CDR3 is CATSVVRGLAGANTQYF. The CDR3 DNA is TGTGCCACCAGCGTCGTTCGAGGGCTAGCGGGAGCAAATACGCAGTATTTT.

This clonotype was seen repeatedly, ten times or more. The V call is TRBV6-5, the J call TRBJ1-5, with D maybe TRBD1 (5 bases). The CDR3 spans 16 residues. Germline V lookup: CDR1 MNHEY, CDR2 SVGAGI. V was cut by 0 bases and J by 1 base, with 10 bases left in between. The CDR3 is CASSYSGGRSNQPQHF. The CDR3 nucleotides are TGTGCCAGCAGTTACTCGGGGGGAAGGAGCAATCAGCCCCAGCATTTT.

This clonotype was detected ten times or more. V gene TRBV5-1 combines with J gene TRBJ1-2, with 7 positions matching TRBD1. The CDR3 has 13 residues. CDR1 is SGHRS, CDR2 YFSETQ, per germline. V gave up 4 bases and J gave up 2 bases; unmatched junction bases: 2. CDR3 sequence: CASSGDRNYGYTF. The CDR3 DNA follows: TGCGCCAGCAGCGGGGACAGAAACTATGGCTACACCTTC.

In this sample, this clonotype turned up many times. CDR3 nucleotide sequence: TGCGCCAGCAGCGACGACATGAACGAGGAAAAACTGTTTTTT. It translates to CASSDDMNEEKLFF. The chain employs TRBV5-1 and TRBJ1-4; no clear D. Looked up from germline, CDR1 is SGHRS and CDR2 is YFSETQ. This CDR3 contains 14 residues. V lost 4 bases and J lost 8, with 15 bases in between.

This CDR3 reads CASSWDRDNSPLHF. In DNA, the CDR3 is TGTGCCAGCAGTTGGGACAGGGACAATTCACCCCTCCACTTT. The chain carries TRBV6-5 and TRBJ1-6, with 9 positions matching TRBD1. Germline lookup yields CDR1 MNHEY and CDR2 SVGAGI. CDR3 length equals 14 residues. V was pared by 4 bases and J by 7 bases, with 2 bases of the junction left unmatched.

This clonotype was detected ten times or more. The gene calls are TRBV10-3 and TRBJ2-1, with D possibly TRBD2 on 5 matching bases. Germline V gene data show CDR1 as ENHRY and CDR2 as SYGVKD. Trimming shortened V by 10 bases and J by 5 bases, and 12 bases separated the two germline ends. The CDR3 loop spans 12 amino acids. The CDR3 sequence: CASSSNDNEQFF. The CDR3 DNA is TGTGCCAGCTCTAGCAACGACAATGAGCAGTTCTTC.

The table lists this clonotype with many counts. The CDR3 coding sequence is TGTGCCAGCATCTCTCCGGGACAGACGCCCGGGGAGCTGTTTTTT. Translated, it gives CASISPGQTPGELFF. V gene TRBV28 combines with J gene TRBJ2-2; 7 nucleotides agree with TRBD1. The CDR3 is made up of 15 amino acids. Trimming took 7 bases from V and 6 from J; bases not matched to a gene: 11. CDR1 is MDHEN, CDR2 SYDVKM, per germline.

This clonotype was found many times. The chain links TRBV6-5 to TRBJ2-5, with TRBD2 matching over 11 bases. CDR1 and CDR2 from the germline V gene are MNHEY and SVGAGI. The V gene end was trimmed by 4 bases and the J gene end by 3 bases; junction bases not matched to a gene: 7. This CDR3 is 16 amino acids long. The CDR3 coding sequence is TGTGCCAGCAGTTCCCCCGAACTAGCGGGGGAAGAGACCCAGTACTTC. Protein sequence: CASSSPELAGEETQYF.

This clonotype was counted only a few times. This chain connects TRBV11-3 to TRBJ1-4, with 9 bases that match TRBD1. Germline assignment: CDR1 SGHNT and CDR2 YENEEA. Losses at the gene ends were 5 bases for V and 6 bases for J; bases not matched to a gene: 7. CDR3 size: 15 residues. In DNA form, the CDR3 reads TGTGCCAGCAGCACCCACAGGGGGCGAGATGAAAAACTGTTTTTT. It encodes CASSTHRGRDEKLFF.

This clonotype was counted a few times. Sequence at one end of the junction differs from germline and may be a read error. The gene calls are TRBV12-3 or TRBV12-4 and TRBJ2-5; 9 bases fit TRBD1. The CDR3 contains 14 residues. CDR3 sequence (DNA): TGTGCCAGCAGCTTAGGACAGGGGCCGAAGACCCAGTACTTC. It specifies CASSLGQGPKTQYF.

This clonotype was observed at least ten times. V is TRBV12-3 or TRBV12-4 and J is TRBJ2-2; D gene uncertain. The V end was cut by 5 bases, the J end by 2 bases, with 6 bases between. The CDR3 covers 13 residues. This chain's CDR3 is CASSMINTGELFF. CDR3 nucleotides: TGTGCCAGCAGTATGATCAACACCGGGGAGCTGTTTTTT.

The gene calls are TRBV20-1 and TRBJ2-1, with 10 nucleotides matching TRBD2. V dropped 4 bases and J dropped 8; count of bases not matched to a gene: 8. Germline lookup yields CDR1 DFQATT and CDR2 SNEGSKA (reference sequence). The CDR3 is 14 residues long. CDR3 DNA: TGCAGTGCTATAAAAGCGGGAGGGCCCGATGAGCAGTTCTTC. It specifies CSAIKAGGPDEQFF.

This clonotype was seen at least ten times. This chain uses TRBV10-3 with TRBJ2-3; TRBD2 aligns across 9 bases. The CDR3 is made up of 16 amino acids. V dropped 2 bases and J dropped 2; count of bases not matched to a gene: 5. CDR1 and CDR2 from the germline V gene are ENHRY and SYGVKD. CDR3: CAISEMSGRSTDTQYF. CDR3 nucleotides: TGTGCCATCAGTGAGATGAGCGGGAGGTCCACAGATACGCAGTATTTT.

This clonotype was observed at least ten times. For the CDR3, the DNA is TGCAGCGTTTATAAGACAGGGTACTACGAGCAGTACTTC. It codes for CSVYKTGYYEQYF. The chain joins TRBV29-1 to TRBJ2-7; TRBD1 matches at 7 bases. V gave up 5 bases and J gave up 3 bases; unmatched junction bases: 7. CDR1 is SQVTM, CDR2 ANQGSEA, per germline. This CDR3 contains 13 residues.

This clonotype has ten or more counts. The rearrangement links TRBV3-1 to TRBJ2-1; TRBD1 matches at 9 bases. The CDR3 is 15 amino acids. Germline lookup yields CDR1 LGHDT and CDR2 YNNKEL (reference sequence). The junction had 7 bases not matched to a gene; V was cut back by 4 bases and J by 6 bases. CDR3 nucleotide sequence: TGTGCCAGCAGCCTCGCGGGACAGGGACGCAATGAGCAGTTCTTC. Translation gives CASSLAGQGRNEQFF.